One sample yielded the 30 T cell receptor beta chains listed below, sequenced in a study of memory CD4+ T cells and cytomegalovirus serostatus. Single viable CD3+CD4+CD8-CD45RO+ cells were sorted as the memory CD4+ T cells. The data were produced by immunoSEQ multiplex PCR, yet TCRdb's version contains in-frame clones alone and is incomplete. The table has just under 60,000 clones, roughly three quarters seen once. Sequenced material: memory CD4+ T cells from blood. The origin of the receptors is an adult in good health and CMV-seronegative.

In its sample, this clone was seen once. The chain joins TRBV6-5 to TRBJ2-7, with D unresolved. V was trimmed by 6 bases and J by 4 bases, leaving 19 bases between them. Germline V gives CDR1 MNHEY, CDR2 SVGAGI. The CDR3 contains 15 residues. CDR3 in amino acids: CASRRQRILAYEQYF. The CDR3 DNA is TGTGCCAGCAGACGACAACGGATTCTTGCTTACGAGCAGTACTTC.

The chain employs TRBV7-8 and TRBJ2-5; 13 positions match TRBD2. CDR3 size: 20 residues. Germline trimming cut 8 bases from V and 3 bases from J; bases unmatched to any gene: 21. Germline V CDR1 and CDR2: SGHVS, FQNEAQ. In nucleotides, the CDR3 is TGTGCCAGCTCAGCTTACAGGTTACTTCTGGGGACTAGCGGGAAAGAGACCCAGTACTTC. Translating gives CASSAYRLLLGTSGKETQYF.

This CDR3 reads CASSLLAGGTDTQYF. In DNA form, the CDR3 reads TGTGCCAGCAGTTTGCTAGCGGGAGGTACAGATACGCAGTATTTT. This chain links TRBV27 with TRBJ2-3, with TRBD2 identical over 11 bases. The CDR3 contains 15 residues. Trimming at V came to 3 bases and at J to 3 bases, leaving 2 bases not matched to a gene. Germline V gene sequence: CDR1 MNHEY, CDR2 SMNVEV (reference sequence).

The CDR3 DNA reads as TGTGCCAGCAGCCTTCCGGCGGGTGGGGAGCAGTACTTC. It translates to CASSLPAGGEQYF. This rearrangement joins TRBV5-4 to TRBJ2-7; TRBD2 is a possible D gene (5 bases). CDR1 is SGHNT, CDR2 YYREEE, per germline (reference sequence). V was trimmed by 4 bases and J by 7 bases, leaving 15 bases between them. This CDR3 has 13 residues.

The chain joins TRBV6-6 to TRBJ1-1; 7 nucleotides match TRBD1. Germline V lookup: CDR1 MNHNY, CDR2 SVGAGI (reference sequence). This CDR3 spans 15 amino acids. Trimming at V came to 0 bases and at J to 2 bases, leaving 3 bases not matched to a gene. The CDR3 DNA is TGTGCCAGCAGTTACTCGACAGGGAAAAACACTGAAGCTTTCTTT. This translates into CASSYSTGKNTEAFF.

The chain uses TRBV21-1 and TRBJ2-7; the table names TRBD2, a call not compared with the DNA. TRBV21-1 constitutes a pseudogene. The CDR3 is 14 amino acids. The CDR3 DNA reads TGTGCCAGCAGCAAAGGACTAGTTGAGAGGGAGCAGTACTTC. This gives the protein CASSKGLVEREQYF.

This clone has only one observation. The chain uses TRBV20-1 and TRBJ2-1; D is unresolved. CDR1 and CDR2 from the germline V gene are DFQATT and SNEGSKA (reference sequence). The V and J ends lost 3 bases and 9 bases respectively, with 9 bases between them. This CDR3 comprises 11 residues. The CDR3 sequence: CSASQASEQFF. The DNA for the CDR3 is TGCAGTGCTAGCCAGGCGAGTGAGCAGTTCTTC.

This chain links TRBV27 with TRBJ2-5; a weak D match, TRBD2 (6 bases). The V end lost 4 bases, the J end lost 1 base, and 10 bases lay between the germline ends. Per the germline V gene, CDR1 is MNHEY and CDR2 is SMNVEV (reference sequence). This CDR3 comprises 14 residues. CDR3 DNA: TGTGCCAGCAGTTCAGCCGGGAGCCAAGAGACCCAGTACTTC. The encoded protein is CASSSAGSQETQYF.

The V and J genes are TRBV11-2 and TRBJ1-2; D remains unclear. V dropped 0 bases and J dropped 4 bases, with 12 bases sitting between them. This CDR3 contains 15 residues. Germline CDR1 reads SGHAT; CDR2 reads FQNNGV. CDR3 sequence (DNA): TGTGCCAGCAGCTTAGATCCGGGGTCTCGCTATGGCTACACCTTC. It specifies CASSLDPGSRYGYTF.

The chain joins TRBV18 to TRBJ1-4; D not certain. The germline V and J ends were trimmed by 1 base and 0 bases, with 15 bases remaining between them. The V gene's germline CDR1 is KGHSH and CDR2 LQKENI. The CDR3 loop spans 18 amino acids. The CDR3 DNA reads as TGTGCCAGCTCACCACAGGGAATCTCTGTGGCAACTAATGAAAAACTGTTTTTT. Encoded protein: CASSPQGISVATNEKLFF.

The rearrangement uses TRBV28 and TRBJ2-7, with a possible D match to TRBD2 (7 bases). The CDR3 has 14 amino acids. The germline V gene encodes CDR1 MDHEN and CDR2 SYDVKM. V was cut by 7 bases and J by 2 bases, with 15 bases left in between. The chain's CDR3 is CASTLPGGAYEQYF. CDR3 nucleotides: TGTGCCAGCACCCTTCCGGGGGGCGCCTACGAGCAGTACTTC.

The CDR3 nucleotides read TGTGCCAGCAGCTCCGGGACAGGGCTCTCCTACGAGCAGTACTTC. Translation: CASSSGTGLSYEQYF. The chain employs TRBV2 and TRBJ2-7, with 9 bases aligning to TRBD1. The CDR3 sequence is 15 residues long. The J segment lost 0 bases and the V segment lost 6 bases, leaving 6 bases of the junction unmatched. Germline CDR1 reads SNHLY; CDR2 reads FYNNEI.

The rearrangement links TRBV6-6 to TRBJ2-7, with D unclear. The CDR3 sequence is 14 residues long. V dropped 3 bases and J dropped 3 bases, with 12 bases sitting between them. Germline CDR1 reads MNHNY; CDR2 reads SVGAGI (reference sequence). CDR3 sequence (DNA): TGTGCCAGCAGTTATCAAACCTCAAGCTACGAGCAGTACTTC. As protein: CASSYQTSSYEQYF.

On this clone: Germline and junction disagree at one end, which may indicate a read error. The CDR3 DNA is TGTGCCAGCAGTTACTCGGTTTCGGGAGGACAAGGGACCCAGTACTTC. This encodes CASSYSVSGGQGTQYF. The chain uses TRBV6-6 and TRBJ2-5, with 7 nucleotides matching TRBD2. Germline V gene data show CDR1 as MNHNY and CDR2 as SVGAGI (reference sequence). The CDR3 is made up of 16 amino acids.

This chain connects TRBV7-8 to TRBJ1-1; D unresolved. V shed 5 bases and J shed 4 bases, with 11 bases lying between them. Germline CDR1 and CDR2: SGHVS and FQNEAQ. CDR3 size: 13 residues. This chain's CDR3 is CASSLDPGTEAFF. The CDR3 DNA reads TGTGCCAGCAGCCTCGATCCGGGCACTGAAGCTTTCTTT.

The chain recombines TRBV5-1 with TRBJ2-5; tentatively, D is TRBD1 (6 bases). V gave up 2 bases and J gave up 5 bases, with 10 bases separating them. Per the germline V gene, CDR1 is SGHRS and CDR2 is YFSETQ. The CDR3 consists of 13 residues. CDR3 in amino acids: CASSLQGEETQYF. In DNA, the CDR3 is TGCGCCAGCAGCTTACAGGGTGAGGAGACCCAGTACTTC.

The chain uses TRBV6-5 and TRBJ2-5, with D possibly TRBD2 on 6 matching bases. CDR1 and CDR2 from the germline V gene are MNHEY and SVGAGI. The CDR3 extends over 15 amino acids. Trimming took 5 bases from V and 2 from J, leaving 15 bases between them. CDR3 in amino acids: CASSKRAGTQETQYF. CDR3 sequence (DNA): TGTGCCAGCAGTAAACGGGCGGGGACGCAAGAGACCCAGTACTTC.

The rearrangement joins TRBV11-3 to TRBJ2-5; D is undetermined. There are 14 residues in the CDR3. The V end lost 1 base, the J end lost 1 base, and 7 bases lay between the germline ends. The germline V gene has CDR1 SGHNT and CDR2 YENEEA. In nucleotides, the CDR3 is TGTGCCAGCAGCTTAGGAAACTTCCAAGAGACCCAGTACTTC. It codes for CASSLGNFQETQYF.

This clone has only one observation. V usage is TRBV5-5 and J usage is TRBJ2-3; TRBD2 aligns across 8 bases. Germline assignment: CDR1 SGHKS and CDR2 YYEKEE (reference sequence). V dropped 4 bases and J dropped 0; count of bases not matched to a gene: 7. This CDR3 has 16 amino acids. Here the CDR3 DNA reads TGTGCCAGCAGCCCCTTGGCTAGCGGGAGCACAGATACGCAGTATTTT. It encodes CASSPLASGSTDTQYF.

This rearrangement joins TRBV19 to TRBJ2-2, with unresolved D. Germline values: CDR1 LNHDA, CDR2 SQIVND (reference sequence). The CDR3 spans 13 residues. Trimming stripped 3 bases from V and 3 bases from J, with 5 bases between. CDR3 sequence (DNA): TGTGCCAGTAGTATGTGGTACACCGGGGAGCTGTTTTTT. Translation gives CASSMWYTGELFF.

The chain employs TRBV19 and TRBJ1-5, with no clear D. Germline assignment: CDR1 LNHDA and CDR2 SQIVND (reference sequence). The CDR3 length is 16 residues. The V gene lost 1 base and the J gene lost 5 bases, with 15 bases spanning the gap. CDR3 coding DNA: TGTGCCAGTAGTATAGTTTCCGGGTCGCTTCATCAGCCCCAGCATTTT. It encodes CASSIVSGSLHQPQHF. The variable domain in full, completed from reference TRBV19 and TRBJ1-5, reads DGGITQSPKYLFRKEGQNVTLSCEQNLNHDAMYWYRQDPGQGLRLIYYSQIVNDFQKGDIAEGYSVSREKKESFPLTVTSAQKNPTAFYLCASSIVSGSLHQPQHFGDGTRLSIL.

The chain carries TRBV15 and TRBJ1-3; a weak D match, TRBD1 (5 bases). The CDR3 contains 17 residues. From germline, CDR1 is LNHNV and CDR2 YYDKDF (reference sequence). Trimming removed 0 bases from V and 4 bases from J, with 16 bases in between. In DNA, the CDR3 is TGTGCCACCAGCAGAGATCCCGAGGGGTCTGTAGGAAACACCATATATTTT. Translating it yields CATSRDPEGSVGNTIYF.

The chain joins TRBV6-5 to TRBJ2-2; D is uncertain. Germline CDR1 is MNHEY and CDR2 is SVGAGI. V lost 4 bases and J 5 bases, leaving 5 bases between the germline ends. The CDR3 spans 12 residues. The CDR3 loop is CASSFTTGELFF. The CDR3 nucleotides read TGTGCCAGCAGTTTTACTACCGGGGAGCTGTTTTTT.

The V and J genes are TRBV7-3 and TRBJ2-1, with 13 bases that match TRBD2. The CDR3 extends over 17 amino acids. With 3 bases clipped from V and 7 bases from J, the junction kept 9 bases outside the gene matches. Per the germline V gene, CDR1 is SGHTA and CDR2 is FQGTGA. DNA of the CDR3: TGTGCCAGCAGCTTCGGACTCGGACTAGCGGGAGTAAATGAGCAGTTCTTC. Encoded protein: CASSFGLGLAGVNEQFF.

Remarks on this clone: Other DNA sequences of this sample code for an identical CDR3. V and J are TRBV6-5 and TRBJ1-2; D possibly corresponds to TRBD1 (5 bases). The CDR3 is made up of 13 amino acids. Germline V lookup: CDR1 MNHEY, CDR2 SVGAGI. Trimming left V 5 bases short and J 2 bases short, with 9 bases between. The DNA of the CDR3 is TGTGCCAGCAGTCCCGGGACCAACTATGGCTACACCTTC. Translated, it gives CASSPGTNYGYTF.

This clone was found a few times. The chain recombines TRBV5-1 with TRBJ2-2, with D unclear. CDR1 is SGHRS and CDR2 is YFSETQ in the germline V gene. This CDR3 has 15 amino acids. V was clipped by 2 bases and J by 7 bases, with 15 bases between them. The CDR3 DNA follows: TGCGCCAGCAGCTTTTCAGGTGGTCTCGGCGGGGAGCTGTTTTTT. This sequence encodes CASSFSGGLGGELFF.

The chain carries TRBV11-2 and TRBJ2-7; 8 bases align to TRBD1. The ends lost 5 bases at V and 3 bases at J; junction bases unmatched: 3. The CDR3 length is 13 residues. Germline loops: CDR1 SGHAT, CDR2 FQNNGV. DNA for the CDR3: TGTGCCAGCAGCATTGGACAGGGCTACGAGCAGTACTTC. It specifies CASSIGQGYEQYF.

The J gene is TRBJ1-1, the V gene TRBV2; 9 nucleotides line up with TRBD1. This CDR3 region has 14 residues. V dropped 7 bases and J dropped 4; count of bases not matched to a gene: 7. In germline, CDR1 is SNHLY, CDR2 FYNNEI. CDR3 coding DNA: TGTGCCAGCATGGCTACAGGGGGCGTCACTGAAGCTTTCTTT. Translated, it gives CASMATGGVTEAFF.

A few counts support this clone. J is TRBJ2-7 and V is TRBV28, with a tentative D call TRBD2 (5 bases). Germline V lookup: CDR1 MDHEN, CDR2 SYDVKM. Trimming stripped 6 bases from V and 2 bases from J, with 17 bases between. This CDR3 is built from 15 residues. CDR3 sequence reads: CASSPGLPPPYEQYF. DNA of the CDR3: TGTGCCAGCAGCCCCGGACTGCCACCCCCCTACGAGCAGTACTTC.

The chain uses TRBV19 and TRBJ2-3, with 10 bases that match TRBD2. The CDR3 is 16 amino acids. V shed 4 bases, J shed 2 bases, and the junction held 6 bases outside the gene matches. Germline V gene lookup returns CDR1 LNHDA and CDR2 SQIVND (reference sequence). The chain's CDR3 is CASSKREGGYTDTQYF. CDR3 DNA sequence: TGTGCCAGTAGTAAGCGGGAGGGCGGGTACACAGATACGCAGTATTTT.